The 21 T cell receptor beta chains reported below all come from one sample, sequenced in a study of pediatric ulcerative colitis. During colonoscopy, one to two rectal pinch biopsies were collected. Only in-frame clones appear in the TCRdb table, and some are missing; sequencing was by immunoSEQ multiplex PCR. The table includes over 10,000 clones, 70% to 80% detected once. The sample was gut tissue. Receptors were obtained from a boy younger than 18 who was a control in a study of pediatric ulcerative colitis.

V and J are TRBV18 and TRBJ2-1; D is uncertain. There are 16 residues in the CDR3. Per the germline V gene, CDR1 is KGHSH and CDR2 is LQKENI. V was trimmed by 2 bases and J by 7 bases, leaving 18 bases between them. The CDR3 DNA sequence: TGTGCCAGCTCACCAGGGCGCCTCCCCGTGGGAAATGAGCAGTTCTTC. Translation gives CASSPGRLPVGNEQFF.

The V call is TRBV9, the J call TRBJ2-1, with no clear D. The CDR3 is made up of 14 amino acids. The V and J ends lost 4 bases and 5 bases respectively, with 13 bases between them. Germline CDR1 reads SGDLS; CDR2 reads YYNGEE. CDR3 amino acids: CASSPRIEDNEQFF. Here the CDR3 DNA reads TGTGCCAGCAGCCCTCGGATCGAAGACAATGAGCAGTTCTTC.

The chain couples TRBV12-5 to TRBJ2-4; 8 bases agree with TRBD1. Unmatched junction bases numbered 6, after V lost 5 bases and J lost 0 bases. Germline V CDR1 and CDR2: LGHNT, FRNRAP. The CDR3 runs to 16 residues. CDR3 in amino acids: CASGDRDRLAKNIQYF. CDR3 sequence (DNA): TGTGCTAGTGGTGACCGGGACAGGTTAGCCAAAAACATTCAGTACTTC. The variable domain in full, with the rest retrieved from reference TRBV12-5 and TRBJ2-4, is DARVTQTPRHKVTEMGQEVTMRCQPILGHNTVFWYRQTMMQGLELLAYFRNRAPLDDSGMPKDRFSAEMPDATLATLKIQPSEPRDSAVYFCASGDRDRLAKNIQYFGAGTRLSVL.

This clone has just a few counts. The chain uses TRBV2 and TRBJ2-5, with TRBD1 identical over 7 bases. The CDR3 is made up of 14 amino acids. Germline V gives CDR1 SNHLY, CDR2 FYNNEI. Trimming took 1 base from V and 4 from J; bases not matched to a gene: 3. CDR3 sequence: CASSEVAGGETQYF. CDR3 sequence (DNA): TGTGCCAGCAGTGAAGTCGCAGGGGGAGAGACCCAGTACTTC.

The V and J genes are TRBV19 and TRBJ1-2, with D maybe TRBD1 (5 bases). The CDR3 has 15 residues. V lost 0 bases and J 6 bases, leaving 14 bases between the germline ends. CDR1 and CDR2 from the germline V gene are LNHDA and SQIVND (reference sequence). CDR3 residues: CASSIEGRVGNGYTF. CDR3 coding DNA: TGTGCCAGTAGTATAGAAGGCAGGGTGGGGAATGGCTACACCTTC.

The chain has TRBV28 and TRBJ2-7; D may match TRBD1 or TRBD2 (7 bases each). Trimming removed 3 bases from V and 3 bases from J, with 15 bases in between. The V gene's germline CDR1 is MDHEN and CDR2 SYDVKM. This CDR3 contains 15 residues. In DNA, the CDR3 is TGTGCCAGCAGTTTGGGGAGGGGGCCGTACTACGAGCAGTACTTC. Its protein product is CASSLGRGPYYEQYF.

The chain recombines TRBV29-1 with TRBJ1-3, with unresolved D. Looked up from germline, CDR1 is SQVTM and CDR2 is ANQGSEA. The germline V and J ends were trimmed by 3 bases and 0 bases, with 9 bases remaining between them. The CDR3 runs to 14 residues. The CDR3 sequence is CSVDGTGSGNTIYF. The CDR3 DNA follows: TGCAGCGTTGATGGCACCGGCTCTGGAAACACCATATATTTT.

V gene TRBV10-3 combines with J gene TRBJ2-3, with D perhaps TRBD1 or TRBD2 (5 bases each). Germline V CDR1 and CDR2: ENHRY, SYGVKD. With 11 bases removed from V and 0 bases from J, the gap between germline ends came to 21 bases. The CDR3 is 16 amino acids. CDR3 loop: CASLPGDVSSTDTQYF. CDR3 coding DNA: TGTGCCTCCCTACCTGGGGACGTCTCTAGCACAGATACGCAGTATTTT.

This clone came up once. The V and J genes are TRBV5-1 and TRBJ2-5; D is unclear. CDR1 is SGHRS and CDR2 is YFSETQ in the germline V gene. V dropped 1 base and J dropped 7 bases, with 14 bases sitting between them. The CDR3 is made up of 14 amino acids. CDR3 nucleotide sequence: TGCGCCAGCAGCTTGCCAGCTTCTTCGTCGACCCAGTACTTC. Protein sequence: CASSLPASSSTQYF.

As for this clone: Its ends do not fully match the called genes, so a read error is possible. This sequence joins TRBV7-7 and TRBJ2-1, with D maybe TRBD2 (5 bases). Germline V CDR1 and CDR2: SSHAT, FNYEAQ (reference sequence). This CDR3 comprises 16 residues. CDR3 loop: CASSLADGKGYNEQFF. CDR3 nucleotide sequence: TGTGCTAGCAGCTTAGCTGACGGGAAGGGTTACAATGAGCAGTTCTTC.

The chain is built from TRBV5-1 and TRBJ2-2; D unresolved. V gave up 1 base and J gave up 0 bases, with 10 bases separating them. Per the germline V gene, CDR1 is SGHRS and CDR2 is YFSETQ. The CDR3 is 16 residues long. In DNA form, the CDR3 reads TGCGCCAGCAGCTTGATTGAAGGCTCGAACACCGGGGAGCTGTTTTTT. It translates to CASSLIEGSNTGELFF.

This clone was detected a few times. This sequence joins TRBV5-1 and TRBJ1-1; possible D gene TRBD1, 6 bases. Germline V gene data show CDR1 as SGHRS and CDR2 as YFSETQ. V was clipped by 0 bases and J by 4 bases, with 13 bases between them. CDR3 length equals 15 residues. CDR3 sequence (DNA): TGCGCCAGCAGCTTGGCGCAGGGAGGGGGCACTGAAGCTTTCTTT. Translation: CASSLAQGGGTEAFF.

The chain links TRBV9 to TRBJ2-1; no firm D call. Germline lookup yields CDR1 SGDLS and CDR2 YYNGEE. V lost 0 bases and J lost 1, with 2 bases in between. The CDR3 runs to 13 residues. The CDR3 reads CASSVESYNEQFF. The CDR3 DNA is TGTGCCAGCAGCGTAGAATCCTACAATGAGCAGTTCTTC. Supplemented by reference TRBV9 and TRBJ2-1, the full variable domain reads DSGVTQTPKHLITATGQRVTLRCSPRSGDLSVYWYQQSLDQGLQFLIQYYNGEERAKGNILERFSAQQFPDLHSELNLSSLELGDSALYFCASSVESYNEQFFGPGTRLTVL.

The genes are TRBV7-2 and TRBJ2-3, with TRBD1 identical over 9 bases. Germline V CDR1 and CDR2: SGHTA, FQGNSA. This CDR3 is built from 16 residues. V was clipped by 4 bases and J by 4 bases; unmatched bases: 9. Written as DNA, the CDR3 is TGTGCCAGCAGCTCCCCCGGGACAGGGAACCCAGATACGCAGTATTTT. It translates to CASSSPGTGNPDTQYF.

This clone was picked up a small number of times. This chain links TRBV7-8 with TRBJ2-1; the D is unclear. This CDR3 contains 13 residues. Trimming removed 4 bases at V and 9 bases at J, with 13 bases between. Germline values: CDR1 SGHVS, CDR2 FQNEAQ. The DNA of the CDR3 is TGTGCCAGCAGCTCCCTAATGCCAGCTGAGCAGTTCTTC. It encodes CASSSLMPAEQFF.

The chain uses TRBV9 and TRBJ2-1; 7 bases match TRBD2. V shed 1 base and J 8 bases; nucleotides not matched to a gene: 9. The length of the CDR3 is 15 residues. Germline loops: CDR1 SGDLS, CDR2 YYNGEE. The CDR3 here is CASSVLAAGGDEQFF. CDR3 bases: TGTGCCAGCAGCGTACTAGCGGCCGGGGGAGATGAGCAGTTCTTC. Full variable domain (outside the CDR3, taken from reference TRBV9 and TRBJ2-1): DSGVTQTPKHLITATGQRVTLRCSPRSGDLSVYWYQQSLDQGLQFLIQYYNGEERAKGNILERFSAQQFPDLHSELNLSSLELGDSALYFCASSVLAAGGDEQFFGPGTRLTVL.

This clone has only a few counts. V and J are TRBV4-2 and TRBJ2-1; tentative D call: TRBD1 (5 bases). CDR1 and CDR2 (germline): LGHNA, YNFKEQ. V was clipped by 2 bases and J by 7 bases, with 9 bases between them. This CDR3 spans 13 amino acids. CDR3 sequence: CASSQQGGNEQFF. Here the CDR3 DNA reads TGTGCCAGCAGCCAACAGGGCGGTAATGAGCAGTTCTTC.

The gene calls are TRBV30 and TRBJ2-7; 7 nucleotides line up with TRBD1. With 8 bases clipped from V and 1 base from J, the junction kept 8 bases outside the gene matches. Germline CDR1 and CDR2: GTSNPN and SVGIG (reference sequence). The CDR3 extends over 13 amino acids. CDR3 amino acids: CAGTRDSSYEQYF. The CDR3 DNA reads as TGTGCCGGAACCCGGGACAGTTCCTACGAGCAGTACTTC.

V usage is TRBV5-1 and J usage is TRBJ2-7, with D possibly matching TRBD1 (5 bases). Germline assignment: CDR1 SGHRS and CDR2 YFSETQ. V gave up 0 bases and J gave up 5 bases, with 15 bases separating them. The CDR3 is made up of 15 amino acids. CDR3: CASSLAVPGRNEQYF. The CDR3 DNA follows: TGCGCCAGCAGCTTGGCTGTGCCAGGGCGGAACGAGCAGTACTTC.

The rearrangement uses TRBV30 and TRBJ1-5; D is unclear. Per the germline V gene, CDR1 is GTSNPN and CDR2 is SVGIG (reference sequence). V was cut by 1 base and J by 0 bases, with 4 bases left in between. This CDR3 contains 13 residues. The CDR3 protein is CAWSAGSNQPQHF. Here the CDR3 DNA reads TGTGCCTGGAGTGCTGGTAGCAATCAGCCCCAGCATTTT.

In DNA, the CDR3 is TGTGCCTGCTTGCCACTAGCGGGAGCGGACAATGAGCAGTTCTTC. Its translation is CACLPLAGADNEQFF. The rearrangement links TRBV30 to TRBJ2-1; 11 positions match TRBD2. Trimming cost V 6 bases and J 5 bases; bases outside gene matches: 9. Germline loops: CDR1 GTSNPN, CDR2 SVGIG (reference sequence). The CDR3 covers 15 residues.